The 32 T cell receptor beta chains reported below all come from one sample, sequenced in a study of shared clonotypes between healthy human individuals. Sequenced by immunoSEQ multiplex PCR; TCRdb stores in-frame clones only, minus some. This sample has some 2.4 million clones, with 93% found just once. The sequencing input was naive CD4+ T cells from PBMCs. Regarding subset: CD45RA+ positively selected. These receptors all stem from a man aged 18 to 30 in good health. Some clones in this sample may be carry-over from other donors' samples.

As concerns this clone: Other DNA sequences within the sample encode an identical CDR3. This chain uses TRBV11-2 with TRBJ2-7, with TRBD2 identical over 12 bases. The CDR3 is 14 amino acids. In germline, CDR1 is SGHAT, CDR2 FQNNGV. Trimming took 5 bases from V and 3 from J; bases not matched to a gene: 2. The CDR3: CASSLGLAGYEQYF. Written as DNA, the CDR3 is TGTGCCAGCAGCCTGGGACTAGCGGGCTACGAGCAGTACTTC.

V is TRBV2 and J is TRBJ2-7; 14 nucleotides match TRBD2. CDR3 length equals 15 residues. V shed 5 bases and J 3 bases; nucleotides not matched to a gene: 3. Germline loops: CDR1 SNHLY, CDR2 FYNNEI. The DNA for the CDR3 is TGTGCCAGCAGTTTCGGGACTAGCGGGAGCTACGAGCAGTACTTC. As protein: CASSFGTSGSYEQYF.

The genes are TRBV29-1 and TRBJ2-1; TRBD2 might be the D (6 bases). From germline, CDR1 is SQVTM and CDR2 ANQGSEA. The CDR3 is made up of 14 amino acids. The germline V and J ends were trimmed by 6 bases and 8 bases, with 20 bases remaining between them. The CDR3 DNA reads as TGCAGCGTGCAGAGGCTTTCCCAGCGGGATGAGCAGTTCTTC. It yields the protein CSVQRLSQRDEQFF.

The V and J genes are TRBV2 and TRBJ2-1; D is unresolved. Germline CDR1 and CDR2: SNHLY and FYNNEI. Between the trimmed V and J ends, which lost 1 base and 5 bases, there was a span of 15 bases. The CDR3 runs 16 residues. CDR3 sequence (DNA): TGTGCCAGCAGTGAAGAGGTCCTAGTCGTCGACAATGAGCAGTTCTTC. Translated: CASSEEVLVVDNEQFF.

The gene calls are TRBV7-2 and TRBJ2-5; no clear D gene. The last part of the DNA fits TRBJ2-7 better; the J call may be wrong. CDR1 and CDR2 from the germline V gene are SGHTA and FQGNSA. This CDR3 has 16 amino acids. In DNA form, the CDR3 reads TGTGCCAGCAGCTTAACGTTCGCGCCTAGCTCCTACGAGCAGTACTTC. It specifies CASSLTFAPSSYEQYF.

Worth noting for this clone: This sample also contains other DNA sequences that code for the same CDR3. V usage is TRBV5-1 and J usage is TRBJ2-3; D possibly corresponds to TRBD1 (6 bases). The CDR3 extends over 14 amino acids. Germline CDR1 reads SGHRS; CDR2 reads YFSETQ. V dropped 6 bases and J dropped 0 bases, with 11 bases sitting between them. CDR3 region: CASTQGPSTDTQYF. Here the CDR3 DNA reads TGCGCCAGCACACAGGGTCCTAGCACAGATACGCAGTATTTT.

J is TRBJ1-4 and V is TRBV5-1, with D hard to call. The CDR3 sequence is 14 residues long. Germline V gene data show CDR1 as SGHRS and CDR2 as YFSETQ. Trimming took off 5 bases at V and 7 bases at J, with 15 bases between the two ends. This chain's CDR3 is CASRGSAAPEKLFF. CDR3 DNA sequence: TGCGCCAGCAGAGGTTCTGCGGCCCCTGAAAAACTGTTTTTT.

The chain links TRBV10-3 to TRBJ2-1, with a weak D call TRBD1 (5 bases). The CDR3 is 13 residues long. Germline values: CDR1 ENHRY, CDR2 SYGVKD. Trimming removed 10 bases from V and 2 bases from J, with 12 bases in between. CDR3 coding DNA: TGTGCCACCGCCCCAGGGCCCTACAATGAGCAGTTCTTC. Protein sequence: CATAPGPYNEQFF.

The V and J genes are TRBV5-1 and TRBJ1-2, with TRBD1 matching 8 bases. J gave up 8 bases and V 0 bases, and 3 bases lay outside the gene matches. The CDR3 length is 13 residues. Germline-derived CDR1 and CDR2 are SGHRS and YFSETQ. The CDR3 loop reads CASSLEGQGGYTF. CDR3 bases: TGCGCCAGCAGCTTGGAAGGACAGGGAGGCTACACCTTC.

This rearrangement joins TRBV9 to TRBJ2-7; D gene ambiguous. Germline V gene sequence: CDR1 SGDLS, CDR2 YYNGEE. Trimming stripped 0 bases from V and 1 base from J, with 11 bases between. The CDR3 length is 15 residues. CDR3 coding DNA: TGTGCCAGCAGCGTAGAAGGGCAGGCTTCCTACGAGCAGTACTTC. Its protein product is CASSVEGQASYEQYF.

The V and J genes are TRBV6-6 and TRBJ1-1; TRBD1 might be the D (6 bases). The germline V gene encodes CDR1 MNHNY and CDR2 SVGAGI (reference sequence). This CDR3 has 15 residues. V was cut by 10 bases and J by 6 bases, with 24 bases left in between. CDR3: CATIPRGLPIPEAFF. The CDR3, as DNA: TGTGCCACCATACCCAGGGGACTACCGATTCCTGAAGCTTTCTTT.

This sequence joins TRBV7-3 and TRBJ1-1, with no clear D. Germline values: CDR1 SGHTA, CDR2 FQGTGA. Trimming stripped 7 bases from V and 0 bases from J, with 18 bases between. CDR3 length: 16 residues. Here the CDR3 DNA reads TGTGCCAGCAACCCTCTTTGGGCCCGGATGAACACTGAAGCTTTCTTT. This encodes CASNPLWARMNTEAFF.

CDR3 sequence: CASRESTGVFYEQYF. The CDR3 nucleotides read TGTGCCAGCAGAGAGTCGACAGGGGTTTTCTACGAGCAGTACTTC. J is TRBJ2-7 and V is TRBV6-5; 8 nucleotides align to TRBD1. Germline V gene lookup returns CDR1 MNHEY and CDR2 SVGAGI. J lost 3 bases, V lost 6 bases, and 10 bases had no gene match. The CDR3 sequence is 15 residues long.

The chain recombines TRBV19 with TRBJ1-1; weak D call: TRBD1 (5 bases). The CDR3 contains 14 residues. Trimming removed 3 bases from V and 2 bases from J, with 10 bases in between. The germline gives CDR1 LNHDA, CDR2 SQIVND (reference sequence). The CDR3 DNA follows: TGTGCCAGTAGTATGGGGCAGACTAACACTGAAGCTTTCTTT. This sequence encodes CASSMGQTNTEAFF.

The chain joins TRBV6-5 to TRBJ2-7; the D call may be TRBD1 or TRBD2 (7 bases each). From germline, CDR1 is MNHEY and CDR2 SVGAGI. This CDR3 region has 14 residues. V lost 2 bases and J 6 bases, leaving 14 bases between the germline ends. CDR3: CASSYPGRGGEQYF. The CDR3, as DNA: TGTGCCAGCAGTTACCCCGGCAGGGGGGGCGAGCAGTACTTC.

CDR3 region: CASSTRQGGIYGYTF. The DNA of the CDR3 is TGTGCCAGCAGTACCCGACAGGGGGGGATTTATGGCTACACCTTC. The gene calls are TRBV28 and TRBJ1-2, with TRBD1 matching 9 bases. The CDR3 totals 15 residues. Trimming cost V 5 bases and J 5 bases; bases outside gene matches: 9. Germline CDR1 reads MDHEN; CDR2 reads SYDVKM.

This chain uses TRBV6-5 with TRBJ2-2; TRBD2 might be the D (5 bases). The CDR3 has 13 residues. V was pared by 7 bases and J by 5 bases, with 11 bases between. Germline loops: CDR1 MNHEY, CDR2 SVGAGI. CDR3 amino acids: CASTLLATGELFF. As DNA, the CDR3 is TGTGCCAGCACCCTGTTAGCGACCGGGGAGCTGTTTTTT.

The rearrangement joins TRBV29-1 to TRBJ2-5; TRBD1 agrees at 8 bases. There are 13 residues in the CDR3. J was trimmed by 4 bases and V by 7 bases; bases with no gene match: 8. Germline loops: CDR1 SQVTM, CDR2 ANQGSEA. For the CDR3, the DNA is TGCAGCGCTAACAGGGGGACAGCAGAGACCCAGTACTTC. It specifies CSANRGTAETQYF.

The V call is TRBV6-5, the J call TRBJ2-7; the D gene is possibly TRBD2 (7 bases). The germline V and J ends were trimmed by 0 bases and 3 bases, with 12 bases remaining between them. The length of the CDR3 is 15 residues. CDR1 and CDR2 (germline): MNHEY, SVGAGI. This CDR3 is CASSYSPGEGYEQYF. CDR3 sequence (DNA): TGTGCCAGCAGTTACTCCCCAGGGGAGGGCTACGAGCAGTACTTC.

As concerns this clone: The same CDR3 arises from other DNA sequences in this sample as well. The chain links TRBV2 to TRBJ2-7; D might be TRBD1 (6 bases). Trimming left V 3 bases short and J 4 bases short, with 13 bases between. Germline CDR1 and CDR2: SNHLY and FYNNEI. The CDR3 spans 14 residues. The CDR3 sequence: CASSDQGSGYEQYF. Written as DNA, the CDR3 is TGTGCCAGCAGTGACCAGGGGTCTGGGTACGAGCAGTACTTC.

A note on this clone: Additional DNA sequences in this sample encode the identical CDR3. The rearrangement links TRBV6-6 to TRBJ1-5; possible D gene TRBD1, 6 bases. The V gene's germline CDR1 is MNHNY and CDR2 SVGAGI (reference sequence). Trimming removed 9 bases from V and 2 bases from J, with 11 bases in between. The CDR3 has 13 amino acids. Written as DNA, the CDR3 is TGTGCCAGTTCGACAGGAGGCAATCAGCCCCAGCATTTT. Translating it yields CASSTGGNQPQHF.

The V and J genes are TRBV11-2 and TRBJ2-2; TRBD1 or TRBD2 may be the D gene (6 bases each). Looked up from germline, CDR1 is SGHAT and CDR2 is FQNNGV. Trimming shortened V by 5 bases and J by 5 bases, and 15 bases separated the two germline ends. The CDR3 loop spans 15 amino acids. The chain's CDR3 is CASSPTGARTGELFF. The CDR3 nucleotides read TGTGCCAGCAGCCCGACGGGGGCGAGGACCGGGGAGCTGTTTTTT.

V usage is TRBV18 and J usage is TRBJ2-1; 10 positions agree with TRBD1. From germline, CDR1 is KGHSH and CDR2 LQKENI. Unmatched junction bases numbered 7, after V lost 2 bases and J lost 9 bases. CDR3 size: 15 residues. This CDR3 is CASSPTGTGAREQFF. The CDR3 bases are TGTGCCAGCTCACCAACCGGGACAGGGGCTCGTGAGCAGTTCTTC.

The gene calls are TRBV6-1 and TRBJ2-5; D not certain. CDR3 length: 12 amino acids. Germline CDR1 is MNHNS and CDR2 is SASEGT. V gave up 4 bases and J gave up 7 bases, with 10 bases separating them. The CDR3 DNA is TGTGCCAGCAGTGGTAGTCGGAGGACCCAGTACTTC. Its protein is CASSGSRRTQYF.

A remark on this clone: Additional DNA sequences in this sample encode the identical CDR3. The chain couples TRBV28 to TRBJ2-3, with D uncertain. The V gene's germline CDR1 is MDHEN and CDR2 SYDVKM. V gave up 6 bases and J gave up 3 bases, with 4 bases separating them. The CDR3 loop spans 11 amino acids. The CDR3 loop is CASRQTDTQYF. The DNA for the CDR3 is TGTGCCAGCAGACAAACAGATACGCAGTATTTT.

This chain joins TRBV7-9 and TRBJ2-3, with 12 bases aligning to TRBD2. Germline CDR1 and CDR2: SEHNR and FQNEAQ (reference sequence). The J segment lost 0 bases and the V segment lost 6 bases, leaving 7 bases of the junction unmatched. The CDR3 is 17 residues long. CDR3 in amino acids: CASSRTGTSGSTDTQYF. The CDR3 DNA reads as TGTGCCAGCAGTCGGACCGGGACTAGCGGGAGCACAGATACGCAGTATTTT.

This chain links TRBV10-3 with TRBJ2-1; TRBD2 matches 16 bases. This CDR3 has 21 amino acids. Germline loops: CDR1 ENHRY, CDR2 SYGVKD. J lost 1 base, V lost 2 bases, and 11 bases had no gene match. DNA for the CDR3: TGTGCCATCAGTGAGCCTCCGGGACTAGCGGGAGGGCCTCGGTCCTACAATGAGCAGTTCTTC. The encoded protein is CAISEPPGLAGGPRSYNEQFF.

This clone was seen only once. The conserved final phenylalanine or tryptophan is absent from the CDR3, which likely points to a read error. V usage is TRBV6-1 and J usage is TRBJ2-7; possibly TRBD1 or TRBD2 for D (5 bases each). The CDR3 length is 12 residues. V was trimmed by 4 bases and J by 9 bases, leaving 13 bases between them. Germline V gene lookup returns CDR1 MNHNS and CDR2 SASEGT. This CDR3 is CASSGSRESQYL. CDR3 DNA sequence: TGTGCCAGCAGTGGAAGCAGGGAGTCGCAGTACCTC.

The chain recombines TRBV7-8 with TRBJ2-5, with TRBD2 matching over 11 bases. The CDR3 runs 21 residues. V lost 4 bases and J lost 3; bases outside the gene matches: 22. Germline CDR1 is SGHVS and CDR2 is FQNEAQ. This chain's CDR3 is CASSSRLAGWVSGAGKETQYF. DNA of the CDR3: TGTGCCAGCAGCTCACGACTAGCGGGATGGGTATCGGGGGCCGGTAAAGAGACCCAGTACTTC.

V is TRBV4-2 and J is TRBJ1-2, with 10 bases lining up with TRBD1. CDR1 is LGHNA and CDR2 is YNFKEQ in the germline V gene. The CDR3 loop spans 18 amino acids. After removal of 4 bases from V and 5 bases from J, the junction contained 16 bases not matched to a gene. The CDR3 is CASSRSVGQGDRGYGYTF. As DNA, the CDR3 is TGTGCCAGCAGCCGGTCGGTAGGACAGGGGGATAGGGGTTATGGCTACACCTTC.

The J gene is TRBJ1-5, the V gene TRBV29-1; possible D gene TRBD1, 6 bases. CDR3 length: 16 amino acids. Germline V gene lookup returns CDR1 SQVTM and CDR2 ANQGSEA. The CDR3 DNA sequence: TGCAAAATATACCCTGACAGGCAGGCGAGGAGTCAGCCCCAGCATTTT. It encodes CKIYPDRQARSQPQHF.

V is TRBV2 and J is TRBJ2-4, with D hard to call. Germline V lookup: CDR1 SNHLY, CDR2 FYNNEI. Trimming pared 2 bases from V and 0 bases from J, leaving 8 bases between. The CDR3 loop spans 15 amino acids. Here the CDR3 DNA reads TGTGCCAGCAGTGAATACGGCCTAGCCAAAAACATTCAGTACTTC. It translates to CASSEYGLAKNIQYF.